This T cell receptor (beta chain) was documented in a study of blood T cell repertoires in COVID-19. Background on the study: Spain, Italy and the United States supplied samples that represented acute and convalescent COVID-19.

The CDR3 covers 11 residues. The germline V and J ends were trimmed by 6 bases and 8 bases, with 10 bases remaining between them. Looked up from germline, CDR1 is MNHEY and CDR2 is SVGEGT. This study enrolled people aged about 18 to 90 from under 25 US geographic areas. Each participant's cohort was designated according to participant-reported clinical history. The data were produced by immunoSEQ multiplex PCR, yet TCRdb's version contains in-frame clones alone and is incomplete. The table shows some 300,000 clones, with approximately 89% occurring only once. The clonotype comes from a woman aged 25 to 39 who had recovered from COVID-19. The chain employs TRBV6-2 or TRBV6-3 and TRBJ1-1; TRBD1 is a possible D gene (6 bases). Sequencing used PBMCs or T cells enriched from blood (not recorded which). CDR3 amino acids: CASSHGTEAFF. In nucleotides, the CDR3 is TGTGCCAGCAGCCACGGGACAGAAGCTTTCTTT.